Given below is one T cell receptor beta chain in context. Antigen unknown. Germline loops: CDR1 SGHVS, CDR2 FQNEAQ. The CDR3 is made up of 15 amino acids. The V end lost 2 bases, the J end lost 4 bases, and 15 bases lay between the germline ends. Receiving focal radiation plus CTLA-4 blockade with ipilimumab were patients who had chemo-refractory metastatic non-small-cell lung cancer. This sample was included in a study of radiotherapy plus CTLA-4 blockade in lung cancer. Study overall: Among enrolled patients, roughly 20% responded and 30% to 40% achieved disease control. General study points: In blood, TCR clones derived from the tumor expanded after radiotherapy plus ipilimumab.

Produced via immunoSEQ multiplex PCR; TCRdb's table is partial and in-frame only. The profile shows around 82,000 clones, about 79% of them singletons. The chain carries TRBV7-8 and TRBJ2-7, with D possibly matching TRBD1 (6 bases). The receptor comes from a human donor with non-small cell lung cancer whose response to radiotherapy plus ipilimumab could not be evaluated. Some clones in this sample may be carry-over from other donors' samples. The specimen was peripheral blood, collected from a patient treated with radiotherapy plus ipilimumab. Here the CDR3 reads CASSLLAGAPYEQYF. The DNA of the CDR3 is TGTGCCAGCAGCTTACTCGCAGGGGCCCCTTACGAGCAGTACTTC.